Listed below are T cell receptor beta chains from one sample, sequenced in a study of response to subunit inactivated influenza vaccine. MiXCR, run by TCRdb on the RT-PCR reads, gives a single entry per CDR3 protein. The repertoire includes around 650,000 distinct CDR3 sequences, approximately 14% of them detected once, and under 14% sits in the top ten. The sequenced sample was PBMCs from blood, obtained about 11 days after vaccination. These receptors were obtained from a man aged 45-65 years who received an inactivated influenza vaccine. The CDR3 runs from the conserved cysteine through the conserved F or W. A D gene is named only where the DNA matches it firmly. Clone size appears in some rows only: once, few, many, or a class for an expanded clone.

>TRBD2|TRBJ2-1|TRBV4-3|.
CASSPLSSGVLSEQFF
TGCGCCAGCAGCCCCCTGTCTAGCGGGGTCCTTAGTGAGCAGTTCTTC
>.|TRBJ2-2|TRBV4-1|few
CASSQESAITGELFF
TGCGCCAGCAGCCAAGAATCGGCAATCACCGGGGAGCTGTTTTTT
>.|TRBJ2-2|TRBV25-1|.
CASSGSGTGNTGELFF
TGTGCCAGCAGTGGATCCGGGACGGGAAACACCGGGGAGCTGTTTTTT
>TRBD2|TRBJ2-3|TRBV11-1|.
CASSSTSGRTKNFTDTQYF
TGTGCCAGCAGCTCGACTAGCGGGAGGACAAAGAACTTCACAGATACGCAGTATTTT
>.|TRBJ2-7|TRBV7-9|.
CASRRDGTTKGEQYF
TGTGCCAGCAGAAGAGACGGGACAACAAAAGGCGAGCAGTACTTC
>.|TRBJ2-7|TRBV10-3|few
CAISQAVGPTYEQYF
TGTGCCATCAGTCAGGCGGTCGGACCAACCTACGAGCAGTACTTC
>.|TRBJ2-6|TRBV14|many
CASSQKSPGSILSSGANVLTF
TGTGCCAGCAGCCAAAAATCTCCGGGCTCCATCCTTAGCTCTGGGGCCAACGTCCTGACTTTC
>.|TRBJ2-7|TRBV6-2/TRBV6-3|few
CASSSGDRPYEQYF
TGTGCCAGCAGTTCCGGAGACAGACCCTACGAGCAGTACTTC
>.|TRBJ2-7|TRBV7-2|.
CASSLGVPRPYEQYF
TGTGCCAGCAGCTTAGGCGTCCCAAGGCCCTACGAGCAGTACTTC
>.|TRBJ1-5|TRBV4-3|few
CASSQESGGPQHF
TGCGCCAGCAGCCAAGAGTCGGGCGGGCCCCAGCATTTT
>.|TRBJ2-1|TRBV28|few
CASGGRHYNEQFF
TGTGCCAGCGGCGGACGTCACTACAATGAGCAGTTCTTC